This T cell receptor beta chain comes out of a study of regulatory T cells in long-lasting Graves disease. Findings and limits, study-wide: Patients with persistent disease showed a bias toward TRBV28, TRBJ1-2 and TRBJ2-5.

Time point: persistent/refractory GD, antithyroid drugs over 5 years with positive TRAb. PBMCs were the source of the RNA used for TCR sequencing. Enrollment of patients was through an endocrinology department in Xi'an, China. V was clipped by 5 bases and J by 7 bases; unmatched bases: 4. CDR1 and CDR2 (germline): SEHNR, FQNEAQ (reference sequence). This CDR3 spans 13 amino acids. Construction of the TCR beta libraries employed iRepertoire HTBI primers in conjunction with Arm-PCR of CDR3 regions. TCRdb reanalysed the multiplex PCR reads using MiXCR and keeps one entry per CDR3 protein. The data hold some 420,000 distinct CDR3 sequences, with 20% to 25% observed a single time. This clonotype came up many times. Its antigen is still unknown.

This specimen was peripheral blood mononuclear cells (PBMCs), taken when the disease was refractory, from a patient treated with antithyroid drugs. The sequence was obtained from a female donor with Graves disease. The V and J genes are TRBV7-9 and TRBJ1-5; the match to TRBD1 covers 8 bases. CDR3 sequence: CASSRQGSQPQHF. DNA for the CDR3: TGTGCCAGCAGCCGACAGGGGAGCCAGCCCCAGCATTTT. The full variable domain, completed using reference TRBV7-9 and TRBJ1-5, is DTGVSQNPRHKITKRGQNVTFRCDPISEHNRLYWYRQTLGQGPEFLTYFQNEAQLEKSRLLSDRFSAERPKGSFSTLEIQRTEQGDSAMYLCASSRQGSQPQHFGDGTRLSIL.